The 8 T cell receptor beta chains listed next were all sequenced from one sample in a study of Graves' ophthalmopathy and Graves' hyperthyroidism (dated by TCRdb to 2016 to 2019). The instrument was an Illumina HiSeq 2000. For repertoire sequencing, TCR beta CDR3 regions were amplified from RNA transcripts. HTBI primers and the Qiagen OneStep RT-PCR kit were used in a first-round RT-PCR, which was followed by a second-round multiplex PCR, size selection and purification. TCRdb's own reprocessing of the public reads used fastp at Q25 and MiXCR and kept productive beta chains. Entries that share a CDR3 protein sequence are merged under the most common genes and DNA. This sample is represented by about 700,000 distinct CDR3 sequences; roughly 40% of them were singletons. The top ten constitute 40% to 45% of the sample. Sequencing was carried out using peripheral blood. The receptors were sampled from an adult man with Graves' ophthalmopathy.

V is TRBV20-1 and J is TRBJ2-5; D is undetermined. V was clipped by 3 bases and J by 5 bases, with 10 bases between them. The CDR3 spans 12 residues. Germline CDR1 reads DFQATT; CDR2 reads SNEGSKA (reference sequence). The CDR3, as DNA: TGCAGTGCTAGCAAGGGAATCGAGACCCAGTACTTC. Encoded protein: CSASKGIETQYF.

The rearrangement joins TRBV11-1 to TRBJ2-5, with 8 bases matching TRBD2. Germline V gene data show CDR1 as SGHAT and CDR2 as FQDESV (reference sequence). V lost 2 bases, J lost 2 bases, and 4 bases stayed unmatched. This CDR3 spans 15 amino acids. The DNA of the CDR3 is TGTGCCAGCAGCTTAAGGGCTAGCGGGCAAGAGACCCAGTACTTC. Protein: CASSLRASGQETQYF.

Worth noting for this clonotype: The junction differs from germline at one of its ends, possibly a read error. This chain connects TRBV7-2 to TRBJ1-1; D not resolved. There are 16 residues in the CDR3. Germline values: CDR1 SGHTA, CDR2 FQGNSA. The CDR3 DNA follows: TGTGCCCGCAGCTTAGTCCCGAAGGGCGTGAACACTGAAGCTTTCTTT. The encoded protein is CARSLVPKGVNTEAFF.

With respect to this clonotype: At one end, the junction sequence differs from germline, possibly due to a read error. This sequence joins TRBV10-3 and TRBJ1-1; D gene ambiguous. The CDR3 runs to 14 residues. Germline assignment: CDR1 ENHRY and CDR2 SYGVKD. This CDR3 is CASSYGEIGTEAFF. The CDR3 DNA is TGTGCCAGCAGTTACGGCGAGATCGGCACTGAAGCTTTCTTT.

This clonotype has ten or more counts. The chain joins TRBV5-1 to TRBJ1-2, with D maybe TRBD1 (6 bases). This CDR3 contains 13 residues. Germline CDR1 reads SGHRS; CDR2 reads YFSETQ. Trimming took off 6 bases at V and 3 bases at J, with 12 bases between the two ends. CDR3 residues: CASKQGEDYGYTF. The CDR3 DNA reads TGCGCCAGCAAACAGGGAGAGGACTATGGCTACACCTTC.

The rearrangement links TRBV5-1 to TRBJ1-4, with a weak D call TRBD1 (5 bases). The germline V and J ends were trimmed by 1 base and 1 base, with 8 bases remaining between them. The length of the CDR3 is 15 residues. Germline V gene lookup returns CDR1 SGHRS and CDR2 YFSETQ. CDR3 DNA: TGCGCCAGCAGCTTGCAAGGGGAAACTAATGAAAAACTGTTTTTT. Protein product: CASSLQGETNEKLFF. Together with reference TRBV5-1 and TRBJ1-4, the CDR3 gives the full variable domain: KAGVTQTPRYLIKTRGQQVTLSCSPISGHRSVSWYQQTPGQGLQFLFEYFSETQRNKGNFPGRFSGRQFSNSRSEMNVSTLELGDSALYLCASSLQGETNEKLFFGSGTQLSVL.

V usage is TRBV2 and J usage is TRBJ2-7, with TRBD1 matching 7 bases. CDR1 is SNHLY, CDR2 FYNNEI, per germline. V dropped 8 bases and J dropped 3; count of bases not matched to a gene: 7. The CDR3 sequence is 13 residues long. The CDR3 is CASVEGQSYEQYF. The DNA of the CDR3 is TGTGCCAGCGTTGAGGGACAGAGCTACGAGCAGTACTTC.

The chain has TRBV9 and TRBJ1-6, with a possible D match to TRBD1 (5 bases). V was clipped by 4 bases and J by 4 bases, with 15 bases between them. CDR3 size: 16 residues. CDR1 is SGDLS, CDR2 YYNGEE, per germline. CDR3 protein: CASSQDGREYNSPLHF. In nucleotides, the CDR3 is TGTGCCAGCAGCCAAGATGGCAGGGAATATAATTCACCCCTCCACTTT. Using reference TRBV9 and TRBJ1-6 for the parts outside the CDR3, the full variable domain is DSGVTQTPKHLITATGQRVTLRCSPRSGDLSVYWYQQSLDQGLQFLIQYYNGEERAKGNILERFSAQQFPDLHSELNLSSLELGDSALYFCASSQDGREYNSPLHFGNGTRLTVT.